Listed here are 21 T cell receptor beta chains from one sample, sequenced in a study of Graves' ophthalmopathy and Graves' hyperthyroidism. RNA served as the template for amplifying TCR beta CDR3 regions. Second-round multiplex PCR came after a first-round RT-PCR that employed HTBI primers. TCRdb re-called the multiplex PCR reads with MiXCR, one entry per CDR3 protein. The sample has 200,000 to 250,000 distinct CDR3 sequences; approximately 21% are singletons. Sequencing input: peripheral blood. The origin of the receptors is a woman in her forties or fifties with Graves' ophthalmopathy.

This clonotype was seen many times. The chain uses TRBV28 and TRBJ1-3; possible D gene TRBD1, 5 bases. The CDR3 totals 13 residues. The V end lost 8 bases, the J end lost 4 bases, and 12 bases lay between the germline ends. Germline values: CDR1 MDHEN, CDR2 SYDVKM. CDR3 DNA sequence: TGTGCCAGCGCCCAGGGTGCCGGAAACACCATATATTTT. Amino acids: CASAQGAGNTIYF.

CDR3 DNA: TGTGCCAGCTCGGGACAGGGACCCTCGATCTATGGCTACACCTTC. Translation gives CASSGQGPSIYGYTF. The V call is TRBV6-4, the J call TRBJ1-2; 9 bases map to TRBD1. Trimming took 8 bases from V and 4 from J; bases not matched to a gene: 11. The CDR3 loop spans 15 amino acids. The germline gives CDR1 MRHNA, CDR2 SNTAGT.

At least ten counts were recorded for this clonotype. V is TRBV25-1 and J is TRBJ1-2, with TRBD1 matching 8 bases. CDR1 and CDR2 from the germline V gene are MGHDK and SYGVNS. This CDR3 spans 15 amino acids. V was pared by 4 bases and J by 8 bases, with 12 bases of the junction left unmatched. The CDR3: CASSAPGQVLKGYTF. The CDR3 nucleotides read TGTGCCAGCAGTGCCCCGGGACAGGTGCTCAAAGGCTACACCTTC.

This clonotype was picked up many times. The chain combines TRBV2 with TRBJ1-1; D remains ambiguous. This CDR3 spans 13 amino acids. V lost 4 bases and J 0 bases, leaving 6 bases between the germline ends. Germline V lookup: CDR1 SNHLY, CDR2 FYNNEI. CDR3 protein: CASSGRLNTEAFF. The CDR3 bases are TGTGCCAGCAGTGGACGGTTGAACACTGAAGCTTTCTTT.

This clonotype was seen ten or more times. The chain has TRBV2 and TRBJ1-5; D remains unclear. CDR3 size: 14 residues. Germline assignment: CDR1 SNHLY and CDR2 FYNNEI. V gave up 6 bases and J gave up 0 bases, with 9 bases separating them. As DNA, the CDR3 is TGTGCCAGCAGCTTCGATAATAGCAATCAGCCCCAGCATTTT. Protein: CASSFDNSNQPQHF.

This clonotype appeared many times. This chain uses TRBV30 with TRBJ2-5; D may correspond to TRBD1 or TRBD2 (6 bases each). Germline loops: CDR1 GTSNPN, CDR2 SVGIG (reference sequence). Trimming cost V 3 bases and J 5 bases, with 19 bases left between them. The CDR3 consists of 15 residues. The DNA of the CDR3 is TGTGCCTGGAGGGGGGGCTTCGGGGGCGCGGAGACCCAGTACTTC. Amino acid sequence: CAWRGGFGGAETQYF.

This clonotype was detected only a few times. The chain is built from TRBV3-1 and TRBJ2-7; 11 bases are a match to TRBD2. Germline V lookup: CDR1 LGHDT, CDR2 YNNKEL (reference sequence). CDR3 length equals 17 residues. The V gene end was trimmed by 4 bases and the J gene end by 1 base; junction bases not matched to a gene: 9. CDR3 sequence: CASSLTGLAARSYEQYF. The DNA of the CDR3 is TGTGCCAGCAGCCTGACGGGACTAGCGGCCCGTTCCTACGAGCAGTACTTC.

The chain carries TRBV18 and TRBJ2-7, with 9 bases lining up with TRBD2. This CDR3 has 16 residues. The ends lost 5 bases at V and 1 base at J; junction bases unmatched: 9. CDR1 and CDR2 from the germline V gene are KGHSH and LQKENI. The CDR3 protein is CASSTRRTSVSYEQYF. The DNA of the CDR3 is TGTGCCAGCTCAACGCGGAGGACTAGCGTTTCCTACGAGCAGTACTTC.

This clonotype turned up a few times. The chain links TRBV3-1 to TRBJ2-5, with 12 bases identical to TRBD2. CDR3 length: 15 residues. With 2 bases clipped from V and 4 bases from J, the junction kept 2 bases outside the gene matches. CDR1 is LGHDT and CDR2 is YNNKEL in the germline V gene (reference sequence). Written as DNA, the CDR3 is TGTGCCAGCAGCCAACTGGGACTAGCGGGAGAGACCCAGTACTTC. As protein: CASSQLGLAGETQYF.

This clonotype was observed a few times. The chain recombines TRBV30 with TRBJ2-2, with D uncertain. This CDR3 contains 12 residues. V lost 2 bases, J lost 2 bases, and 3 bases lay in between. Germline assignment: CDR1 GTSNPN and CDR2 SVGIG (reference sequence). CDR3 sequence reads: CAWSHNTGELFF. The CDR3 coding sequence is TGTGCCTGGAGTCACAACACCGGGGAGCTGTTTTTT. The full variable domain, rest sourced from reference TRBV30 and TRBJ2-2, is SQTIHQWPATLVQPVGSPLSLECTVEGTSNPNLYWYRQAAGRGLQLLFYSVGIGQISSEVPQNLSASRPQDRQFILSSKKLLLSDSGFYLCAWSHNTGELFFGEGSRLTVL.

This clonotype was seen a few times. The chain uses TRBV6-5 and TRBJ1-1, with D possibly being TRBD1 (5 bases). This CDR3 is built from 15 residues. Trimming cost V 2 bases and J 0 bases, with 10 bases left between them. CDR1 is MNHEY, CDR2 SVGAGI, per germline. CDR3 in DNA: TGTGCCAGCAGTTACGGGGCACGAGTGAACACTGAAGCTTTCTTT. Translation: CASSYGARVNTEAFF.

This clonotype was seen repeatedly, ten times or more. The CDR3 bases are TGTGCCAGCAGCTTAGTAAAGACTAGCGCAGAGACCCAGTACTTC. Its protein is CASSLVKTSAETQYF. The chain has TRBV7-8 and TRBJ2-5; 8 bases align to TRBD2. CDR1 is SGHVS, CDR2 FQNEAQ, per germline. The CDR3 length is 15 residues. Trimming at V came to 1 base and at J to 4 bases, leaving 5 bases not matched to a gene.

This clonotype came up a few times. V gene TRBV3-1 combines with J gene TRBJ1-1; 8 nucleotides line up with TRBD1. Germline V gene data show CDR1 as LGHDT and CDR2 as YNNKEL (reference sequence). This CDR3 contains 14 residues. J lost 3 bases, V lost 4 bases, and 4 bases had no gene match. CDR3 nucleotide sequence: TGTGCCAGCAGCCCAGACAGGGGTTACACTGAAGCTTTCTTT. It yields the protein CASSPDRGYTEAFF. Full variable domain (outside the CDR3, taken from reference TRBV3-1 and TRBJ1-1): DTAVSQTPKYLVTQMGNDKSIKCEQNLGHDTMYWYKQDSKKFLKIMFSYNNKELIINETVPNRFSPKSPDKAHLNLHINSLELGDSAVYFCASSPDRGYTEAFFGQGTRLTVV.

This clonotype was picked up many times. CDR3 sequence (DNA): TGCAGCGTTATGGGGGCCAACCGAATCACGCAAGGTCAGTCCCCCTACGAGCAGTACTTC. Translating gives CSVMGANRITQGQSPYEQYF. This rearrangement joins TRBV29-1 to TRBJ2-7; a weak D match, TRBD1 (6 bases). Germline V lookup: CDR1 SQVTM, CDR2 ANQGSEA. Deletions cut 5 bases from V and 2 bases from J, with 34 bases between. The CDR3 loop spans 20 amino acids.

By sample share, this clonotype is medium-sized. One end of the junction fails to match germline, which may point to a read error. This chain uses TRBV15 with TRBJ1-2, with 11 positions matching TRBD1. CDR3 size: 15 residues. Per germline, CDR1 LNHNV and CDR2 YYDKDF (reference sequence). CDR3 bases: TGTGCCACCAGCCGAGACGGACAGGGGGCAGTTGGCTACACCTTC. This codes for CATSRDGQGAVGYTF.

In its sample, this clonotype was seen many times. The J gene is TRBJ2-5, the V gene TRBV7-8; the match to TRBD2 covers 7 bases. This CDR3 spans 14 amino acids. Per the germline V gene, CDR1 is SGHVS and CDR2 is FQNEAQ. Trimming took 4 bases from V and 5 from J; bases not matched to a gene: 7. The CDR3 spells CASSWQGGVETQYF. DNA of the CDR3: TGTGCCAGCAGCTGGCAGGGAGGGGTGGAGACCCAGTACTTC.

This clonotype was picked up many times. V and J are TRBV6-2 or TRBV6-3 and TRBJ2-7; D is uncertain. The germline V and J ends were trimmed by 5 bases and 2 bases, with 10 bases remaining between them. Looked up from germline, CDR1 is MNHEY and CDR2 is SVGEGT. The CDR3 contains 13 residues. CDR3 nucleotides: TGTGCCAGCAGTCCCTCGCGTACCTACGAGCAGTACTTC. This gives the protein CASSPSRTYEQYF.

This clonotype was detected ten times or more. The genes are TRBV6-5 and TRBJ1-1; D is unresolved. In germline, CDR1 is MNHEY, CDR2 SVGAGI. With 1 base removed from V and 0 bases from J, the gap between germline ends came to 3 bases. This CDR3 spans 13 amino acids. The CDR3 DNA follows: TGTGCCAGCAGTTACTTTGTGAACACTGAAGCTTTCTTT. Translating it yields CASSYFVNTEAFF.

This clonotype was recorded many times. The rearrangement links TRBV5-1 to TRBJ2-7; 11 nucleotides line up with TRBD1. CDR3 length: 14 residues. V was clipped by 5 bases and J by 1 base; unmatched bases: 2. Germline-derived CDR1 and CDR2 are SGHRS and YFSETQ. CDR3 DNA sequence: TGCGCCAGCAGAGGACAGGGGGCATCCTACGAGCAGTACTTC. Translation gives CASRGQGASYEQYF.

This clonotype occurred many times. The genes are TRBV28 and TRBJ1-5; a possible D gene is TRBD1 (5 bases). The CDR3 covers 15 residues. The germline V and J ends were trimmed by 6 bases and 3 bases, with 15 bases remaining between them. Per germline, CDR1 MDHEN and CDR2 SYDVKM. In nucleotides, the CDR3 is TGTGCCAGCAGAAACGCTGGGGCCGACAATCAGCCCCAGCATTTT. Protein: CASRNAGADNQPQHF.

This clonotype was counted ten times or more. The chain couples TRBV11-2 to TRBJ2-2; D remains unclear. The CDR3 length is 13 residues. Looked up from germline, CDR1 is SGHAT and CDR2 is FQNNGV. The V and J ends lost 1 base and 4 bases respectively, with 4 bases between them. CDR3 residues: CASSLGTTGELFF. The CDR3 DNA follows: TGTGCCAGCAGCTTAGGGACCACCGGGGAGCTGTTTTTT.